This entry concerns a single T cell receptor (beta chain). Here immunoSEQ multiplex PCR was the method, and the copy in TCRdb shows in-frame clones only, minus some. The table lists hundreds of thousands of clones, about four fifths of them singletons, with roughly 10% in the top ten. Trimming cost V 2 bases and J 6 bases, with 13 bases left between them. CDR1 MNHNY and CDR2 SVGAGI come from the germline V gene (reference sequence). The CDR3 sequence is 14 residues long. The data derive from a study of cytotoxic CD8 clonotypes in ibrutinib-treated CLL. Study-level background: There were over nine relapsed/refractory patients and about 15 treatment-naive patients, and around 17 were IGHV unmutated.

The V and J genes are TRBV6-6 and TRBJ1-1; D is undetermined. This TCR was sampled from a human donor with chronic lymphocytic leukemia. This specimen consisted of PBMCs, obtained after 12 months of ibrutinib treatment. Here the CDR3 reads CASSYGVGRAEAFF. The CDR3 nucleotides read TGTGCCAGCAGTTACGGGGTGGGTAGAGCTGAAGCTTTCTTT.